This T cell receptor beta chain is drawn from a study of blood T cell repertoires in COVID-19. The CDR3 runs to 14 residues. Trimming removed 4 bases from V and 7 bases from J, with 11 bases in between. Per the germline V gene, CDR1 is MNHEY and CDR2 is SMNVEV (reference sequence). Clones were read by immunoSEQ multiplex PCR, and TCRdb kept only the in-frame ones, dropping some. The sample consists of about 270,000 clones, 90% of them appearing once. The source of this sequence is a woman aged 25 to 39 with acute COVID-19. The source material was PBMCs or T cells enriched from blood (not recorded which). V is TRBV27 and J is TRBJ1-6; the D gene is possibly TRBD1 (6 bases). The DNA of the CDR3 is TGTGCCAGCAGTTGGGGAGGGGGAAATTCACCCCTCCACTTT. Its protein is CASSWGGGNSPLHF.